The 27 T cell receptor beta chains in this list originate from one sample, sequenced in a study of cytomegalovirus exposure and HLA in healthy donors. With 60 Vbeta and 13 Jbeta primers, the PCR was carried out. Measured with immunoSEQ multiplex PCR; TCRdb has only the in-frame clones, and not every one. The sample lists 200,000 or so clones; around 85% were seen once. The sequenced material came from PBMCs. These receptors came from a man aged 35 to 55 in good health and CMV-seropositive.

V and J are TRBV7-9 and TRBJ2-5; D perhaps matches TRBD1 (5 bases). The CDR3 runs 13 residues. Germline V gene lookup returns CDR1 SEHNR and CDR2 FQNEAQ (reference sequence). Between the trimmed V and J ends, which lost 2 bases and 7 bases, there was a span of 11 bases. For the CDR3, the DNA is TGTGCCAGCAGCTTAAAAGGGGTAGGGACCCAGTACTTC. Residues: CASSLKGVGTQYF.

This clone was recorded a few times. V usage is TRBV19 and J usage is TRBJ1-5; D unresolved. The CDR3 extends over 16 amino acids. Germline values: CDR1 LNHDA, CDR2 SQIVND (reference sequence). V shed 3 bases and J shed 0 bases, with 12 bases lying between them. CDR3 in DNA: TGTGCCAGTAGTATTTGGACTACCTATAGCAATCAGCCCCAGCATTTT. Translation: CASSIWTTYSNQPQHF.

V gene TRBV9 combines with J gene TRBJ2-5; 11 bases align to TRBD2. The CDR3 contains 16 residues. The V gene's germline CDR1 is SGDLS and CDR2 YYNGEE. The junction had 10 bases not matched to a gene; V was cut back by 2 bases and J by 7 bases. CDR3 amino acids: CASSVGTSGGFATQYF. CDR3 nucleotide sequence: TGTGCCAGCAGCGTGGGCACTAGCGGGGGTTTTGCGACCCAGTACTTC.

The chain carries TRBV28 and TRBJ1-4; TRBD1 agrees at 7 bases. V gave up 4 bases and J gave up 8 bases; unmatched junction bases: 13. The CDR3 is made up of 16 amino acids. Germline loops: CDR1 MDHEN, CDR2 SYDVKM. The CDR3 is CASSSPAQGMNEKLFF. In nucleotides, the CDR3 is TGTGCCAGCAGTTCCCCAGCACAGGGGATGAACGAAAAACTGTTTTTT.

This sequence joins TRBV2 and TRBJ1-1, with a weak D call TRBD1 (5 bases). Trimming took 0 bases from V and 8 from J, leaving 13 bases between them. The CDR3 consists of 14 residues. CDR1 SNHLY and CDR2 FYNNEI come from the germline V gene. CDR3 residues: CASSEARIRTEAFF. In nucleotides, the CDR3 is TGTGCCAGCAGTGAAGCGCGAATAAGGACAGAAGCTTTCTTT.

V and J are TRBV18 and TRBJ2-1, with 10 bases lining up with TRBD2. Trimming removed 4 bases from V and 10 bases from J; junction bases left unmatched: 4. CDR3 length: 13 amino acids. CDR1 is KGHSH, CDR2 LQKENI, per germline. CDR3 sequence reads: CASSQRGGEEQFF. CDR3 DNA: TGTGCCAGCTCACAGCGGGGGGGCGAAGAGCAGTTCTTC.

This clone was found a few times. This CDR3 reads CASSEGATDTQYF. CDR3 in DNA: TGTGCCAGCAGTGAGGGAGCCACAGATACGCAGTATTTT. This rearrangement joins TRBV6-4 to TRBJ2-3; a weak D match, TRBD2 (5 bases). Trimming shortened V by 3 bases and J by 2 bases, and 6 bases separated the two germline ends. CDR1 is MRHNA, CDR2 SNTAGT, per germline. The CDR3 consists of 13 residues.

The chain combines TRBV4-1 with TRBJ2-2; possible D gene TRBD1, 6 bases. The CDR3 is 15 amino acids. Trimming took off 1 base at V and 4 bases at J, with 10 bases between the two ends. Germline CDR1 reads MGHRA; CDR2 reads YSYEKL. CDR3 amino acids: CASSQGQGITGELFF. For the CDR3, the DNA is TGCGCCAGCAGCCAAGGGCAGGGGATCACCGGGGAGCTGTTTTTT.

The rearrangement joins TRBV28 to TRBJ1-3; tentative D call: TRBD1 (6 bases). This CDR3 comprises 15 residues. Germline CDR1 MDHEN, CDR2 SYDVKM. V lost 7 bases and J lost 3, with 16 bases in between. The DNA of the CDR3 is TGTGCCAGCATCCCAACAGGGTCCCTTGGAAACACCATATATTTT. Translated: CASIPTGSLGNTIYF.

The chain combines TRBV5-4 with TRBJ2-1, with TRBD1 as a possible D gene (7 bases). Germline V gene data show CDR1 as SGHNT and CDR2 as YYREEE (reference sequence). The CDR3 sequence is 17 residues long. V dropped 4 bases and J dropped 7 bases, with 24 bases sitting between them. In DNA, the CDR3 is TGTGCCAGCAGCCGTACCCCGGCCAGGGGGGCGCGGAATGAGCAGTTCTTC. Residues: CASSRTPARGARNEQFF.

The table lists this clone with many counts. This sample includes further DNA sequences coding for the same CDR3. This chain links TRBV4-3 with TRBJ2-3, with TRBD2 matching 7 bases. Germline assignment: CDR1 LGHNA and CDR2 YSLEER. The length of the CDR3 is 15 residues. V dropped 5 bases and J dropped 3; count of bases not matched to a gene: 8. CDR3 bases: TGCGCCAGCAGCGGAGTGGGCGGGGGAACAGATACGCAGTATTTT. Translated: CASSGVGGGTDTQYF.

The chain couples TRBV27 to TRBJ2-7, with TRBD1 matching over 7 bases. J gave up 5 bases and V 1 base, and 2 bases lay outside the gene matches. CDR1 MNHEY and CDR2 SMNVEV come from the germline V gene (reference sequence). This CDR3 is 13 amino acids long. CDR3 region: CASSLLGGNEQYF. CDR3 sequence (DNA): TGTGCCAGCAGTTTATTAGGGGGCAACGAGCAGTACTTC.

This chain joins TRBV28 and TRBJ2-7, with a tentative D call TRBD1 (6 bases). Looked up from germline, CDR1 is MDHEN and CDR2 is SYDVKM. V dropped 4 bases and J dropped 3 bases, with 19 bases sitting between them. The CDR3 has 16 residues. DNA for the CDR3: TGTGCCAGCAGTTCCCCTCTGGGGGCGGACCTCTACGAGCAGTACTTC. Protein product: CASSSPLGADLYEQYF.

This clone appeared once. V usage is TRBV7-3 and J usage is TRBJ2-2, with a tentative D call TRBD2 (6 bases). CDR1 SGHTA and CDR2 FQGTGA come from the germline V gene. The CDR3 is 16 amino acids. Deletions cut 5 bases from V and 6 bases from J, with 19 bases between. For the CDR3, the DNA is TGTGCCAGCAGCCTCGGGGACTCCTTGATTGCCGGGGAGCTGTTTTTT. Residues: CASSLGDSLIAGELFF.

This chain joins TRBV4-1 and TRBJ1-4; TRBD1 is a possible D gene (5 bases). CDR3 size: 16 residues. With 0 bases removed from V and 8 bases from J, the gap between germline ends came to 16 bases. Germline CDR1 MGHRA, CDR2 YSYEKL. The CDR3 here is CASSQDRPGLGEKLFF. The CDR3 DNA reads TGCGCCAGCAGCCAAGATCGTCCAGGGTTGGGAGAAAAACTGTTTTTT.

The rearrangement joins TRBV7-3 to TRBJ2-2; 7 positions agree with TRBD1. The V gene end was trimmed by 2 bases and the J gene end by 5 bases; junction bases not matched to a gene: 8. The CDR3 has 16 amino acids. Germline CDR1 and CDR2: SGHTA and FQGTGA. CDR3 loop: CASSLPVGGGTGELFF. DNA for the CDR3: TGTGCCAGCAGCTTACCAGTAGGGGGCGGGACCGGGGAGCTGTTTTTT.

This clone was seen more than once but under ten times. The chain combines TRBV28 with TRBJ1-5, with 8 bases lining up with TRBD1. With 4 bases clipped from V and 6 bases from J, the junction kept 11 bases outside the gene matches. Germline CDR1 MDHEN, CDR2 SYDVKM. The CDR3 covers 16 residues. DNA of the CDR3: TGTGCCAGCAGTTCAGGACAGGGTACTTACGGTCAGCCCCAGCATTTT. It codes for CASSSGQGTYGQPQHF.

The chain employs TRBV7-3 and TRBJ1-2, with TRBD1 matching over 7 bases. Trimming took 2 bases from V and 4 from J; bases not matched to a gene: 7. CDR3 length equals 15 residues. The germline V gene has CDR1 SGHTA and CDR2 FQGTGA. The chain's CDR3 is CASSLRSGQIYGYTF. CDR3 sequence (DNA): TGTGCCAGCAGCTTACGATCGGGACAGATCTATGGCTACACCTTC.

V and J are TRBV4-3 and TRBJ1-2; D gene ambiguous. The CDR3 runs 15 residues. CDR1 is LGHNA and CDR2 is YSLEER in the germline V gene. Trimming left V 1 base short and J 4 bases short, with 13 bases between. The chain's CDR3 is CASSQARGAGYGYTF. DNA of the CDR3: TGCGCCAGCAGCCAAGCACGGGGTGCCGGCTATGGCTACACCTTC.

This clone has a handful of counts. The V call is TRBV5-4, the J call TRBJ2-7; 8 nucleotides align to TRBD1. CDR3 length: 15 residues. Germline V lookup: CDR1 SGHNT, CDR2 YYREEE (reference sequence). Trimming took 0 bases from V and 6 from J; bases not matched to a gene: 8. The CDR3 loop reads CASSLAVGTGIEQYF. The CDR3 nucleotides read TGTGCCAGCAGCTTGGCCGTAGGGACAGGCATCGAGCAGTACTTC.

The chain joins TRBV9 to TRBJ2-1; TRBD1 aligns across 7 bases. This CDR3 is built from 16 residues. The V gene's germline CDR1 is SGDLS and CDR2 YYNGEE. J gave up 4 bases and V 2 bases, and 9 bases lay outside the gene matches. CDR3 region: CASSVSRDSPYNEQFF. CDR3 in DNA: TGTGCCAGCAGCGTTTCCCGGGACAGCCCTTACAATGAGCAGTTCTTC.

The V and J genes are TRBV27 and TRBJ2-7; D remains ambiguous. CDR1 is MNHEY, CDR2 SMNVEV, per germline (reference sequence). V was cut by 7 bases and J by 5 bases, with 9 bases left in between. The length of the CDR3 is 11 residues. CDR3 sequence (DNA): TGTGCCAGCAAGAGAGGCAACGAGCAGTACTTC. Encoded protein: CASKRGNEQYF.

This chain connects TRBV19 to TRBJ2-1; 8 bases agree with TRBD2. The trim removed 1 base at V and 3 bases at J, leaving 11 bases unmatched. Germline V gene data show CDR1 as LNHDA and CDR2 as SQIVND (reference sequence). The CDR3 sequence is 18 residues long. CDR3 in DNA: TGTGCCAGTAGTATAGGAAGGGGACTAGGGGAGTACTACAATGAGCAGTTCTTC. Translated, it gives CASSIGRGLGEYYNEQFF.

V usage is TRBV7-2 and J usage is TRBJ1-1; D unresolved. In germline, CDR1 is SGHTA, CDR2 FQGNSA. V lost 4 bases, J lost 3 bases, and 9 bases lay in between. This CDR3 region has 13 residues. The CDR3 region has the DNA TGTGCCAGCAGCTCTGGTCCGGACACTGAAGCTTTCTTT. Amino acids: CASSSGPDTEAFF.

CDR3 nucleotide sequence: TGTGCCAGTAGTATTATAGAATATAGCAATCAGCCCCAGCATTTT. Protein product: CASSIIEYSNQPQHF. The chain is built from TRBV19 and TRBJ1-5; no reliable D call. Trimming shortened V by 3 bases and J by 0 bases, and 9 bases separated the two germline ends. CDR1 is LNHDA, CDR2 SQIVND, per germline (reference sequence). This CDR3 region has 15 residues. Together with reference TRBV19 and TRBJ1-5, the CDR3 gives the full variable domain: DGGITQSPKYLFRKEGQNVTLSCEQNLNHDAMYWYRQDPGQGLRLIYYSQIVNDFQKGDIAEGYSVSREKKESFPLTVTSAQKNPTAFYLCASSIIEYSNQPQHFGDGTRLSIL.

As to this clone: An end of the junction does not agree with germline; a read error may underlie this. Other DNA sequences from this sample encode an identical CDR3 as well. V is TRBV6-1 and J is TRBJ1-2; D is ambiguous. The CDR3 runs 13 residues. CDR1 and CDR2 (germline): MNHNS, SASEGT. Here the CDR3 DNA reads TGCGCCACTAATTTGCTGCGCGGCTATGGCTACACCTTC. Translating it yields CATNLLRGYGYTF.

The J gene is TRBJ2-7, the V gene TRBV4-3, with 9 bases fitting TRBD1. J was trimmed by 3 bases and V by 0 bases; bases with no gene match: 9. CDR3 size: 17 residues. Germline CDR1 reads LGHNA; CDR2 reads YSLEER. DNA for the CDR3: TGCGCCAGCAGCCAAGAGACTCGACAGGGGGATAGCTACGAGCAGTACTTC. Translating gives CASSQETRQGDSYEQYF.